This TCR beta chain stems from a study of T cell responses to AZD1222 COVID-19 vaccine. Study as a whole: Pooling covered second doses at about 4 or about 12 weeks. Study-wide results and limits: The sample set comprised mostly white British donors with more females, and clonal diversity was possibly underestimated. Sampled repertoires all dated from after the peak T cell response. Baseline seropositivity characterized only six or seven AZD1222 recipients.

About this clone itself: The antigen is not known.

The table came from immunoSEQ multiplex PCR; TCRdb's copy has only in-frame clones and leaves some out. In the table there are fewer than 200,000 clones, more than 80% of which are singletons. The CDR3 runs 14 residues. CDR1 SEHNR and CDR2 FQNEAQ come from the germline V gene (reference sequence). The ends were cut back, 0 bases at V and 2 bases at J, with 5 bases in the middle. The genes are TRBV7-9 and TRBJ1-5; D may be TRBD1 (5 bases). The sample in question was peripheral blood, obtained on day 0 of AZD1222 vaccination. The TCR sequence derives from an adult in good health. The CDR3 region is CASSLAGGNQPQHF. The CDR3 DNA reads as TGTGCCAGCAGCTTAGCAGGGGGCAATCAGCCCCAGCATTTT.